This is a list of T cell receptor beta chains from one sample in a study of beta chain features in type 1 diabetes. Clones were read by immunoSEQ multiplex PCR, and TCRdb kept only the in-frame ones, dropping some. The data show 120,000 to 150,000 clones, about an eighth seen once. The material sequenced was central memory CD4+ T cells from blood. The source is a man aged 18 to 29 with type 1 diabetes. Both conserved end residues are part of each CDR3. The D gene is left open where the match is weak. Size tells how often a clone was seen (once, few, many) or the class of an expanded clone, and some rows leave it out.

V gene: TRBV29-1
J gene: TRBJ1-2
clone size: few
D gene: TRBD1
CDR3 DNA: TGCAGCGCAACACAGGGGCCTAACTATGGCTACACCTTC
CDR3 protein: CSATQGPNYGYTF

V gene: TRBV6-1
J gene: TRBJ2-3
clone size: .
D gene: .
CDR3 DNA: TGTGCCACGCTATTCGGACAGTCTAGCACAGATACGCAGTATTTT
CDR3 protein: CATLFGQSSTDTQYF

V gene: TRBV5-6
J gene: TRBJ2-5
clone size: .
D gene: .
CDR3 DNA: TGTGCCAGCAGCTTGTTTCTCGTTTCGGTACAGACCCAGTACTTC
CDR3 protein: CASSLFLVSVQTQYF

V gene: TRBV30
J gene: TRBJ1-2
clone size: .
D gene: .
CDR3 DNA: TGTGCCTGGAGGCCCCCTACAGACTATGGCTACACCTTC
CDR3 protein: CAWRPPTDYGYTF

V gene: TRBV18
J gene: TRBJ2-1
clone size: few
D gene: TRBD2
CDR3 DNA: TGTGCCAGCTCACCACCCAGCGGGGGCACCTACAATGAGCAGTTCTTC
CDR3 protein: CASSPPSGGTYNEQFF

V gene: TRBV29-1
J gene: TRBJ2-3
clone size: .
D gene: .
CDR3 DNA: TGCAGCGTTGTCCGGACTGTCAGCACAGATACGCAGTATTTT
CDR3 protein: CSVVRTVSTDTQYF

V gene: TRBV5-1
J gene: TRBJ2-5
clone size: few
D gene: .
CDR3 DNA: TGCGCCAGCAGCTTGGGGGGCACCCCGCAAGAGACCCAGTACTTC
CDR3 protein: CASSLGGTPQETQYF

V gene: TRBV5-6
J gene: TRBJ2-3
clone size: .
D gene: .
CDR3 DNA: TGTGCCAGCAGCTTGGCCTCAGGGTACACAGATACGCAGTATTTT
CDR3 protein: CASSLASGYTDTQYF

V gene: TRBV29-1
J gene: TRBJ1-1
clone size: many
D gene: TRBD1
CDR3 DNA: TGCAGCTCCTGGACAGGGCAAAGAGAAGCTTTCTTT
CDR3 protein: CSSWTGQREAFF

V gene: TRBV4-1
J gene: TRBJ1-2
clone size: .
D gene: .
CDR3 DNA: TGCGCCAGCAGCCAAGGGTTTGACGATAACTATGGCTACACCTTC
CDR3 protein: CASSQGFDDNYGYTF

V gene: TRBV6-5
J gene: TRBJ2-7
clone size: .
D gene: .
CDR3 DNA: TGTGCCAGCAGATCCCCGGGACGCCCTGACGAGCAGTACTTC
CDR3 protein: CASRSPGRPDEQYF